A single sample is the source of the 5 T cell receptor beta chains below, sequenced in a study of CD8 T cell repertoires and HIV-1 epitope variants (dated by TCRdb to 2020 to 2022). Antigens for these TCRs are unknown. Receptors were amplified or captured by the immunoSEQ multiplex PCR assay. This immuneACCESS table, as held by TCRdb, lists in-frame sequences with V and J called but not all clones. Of the missing ones, under half trace to an unresolved V gene in checked studies; the others have no known cause. This sample comprises thousands of clones, about 69% of them detected only once. The biggest ten clones account for approximately 39% of the sample. The source material was cultured CD8+ T cells derived from PBMCs. Source of these receptors: a male donor with HIV.

This clone is termed large. The chain is built from TRBV25-1 and TRBJ2-7, with 9 bases that match TRBD1. From germline, CDR1 is MGHDK and CDR2 SYGVNS. This CDR3 is 17 amino acids long. V lost 5 bases and J lost 2; bases outside the gene matches: 13. This CDR3 reads CASSSDRWDRETYEQYF. The DNA for the CDR3 is TGTGCCAGCAGTAGTGACCGATGGGACAGGGAAACCTACGAGCAGTACTTC.

On this clone itself: The junction differs from germline at one of its ends, possibly a read error. V usage is TRBV7-9 and J usage is TRBJ2-7; 9 bases match TRBD1. CDR1 is SEHNR and CDR2 is FQNEAQ in the germline V gene (reference sequence). This CDR3 contains 16 residues. The CDR3: CASSPWTGDFLYGQYF. CDR3 nucleotides: TGTGCCAGCAGCCCGTGGACAGGGGACTTTCTCTACGGGCAGTACTTC. The whole variable domain, remainder taken from reference TRBV7-9 and TRBJ2-7, is DTGVSQNPRHKITKRGQNVTFRCDPISEHNRLYWYRQTLGQGPEFLTYFQNEAQLEKSRLLSDRFSAERPKGSFSTLEIQRTEQGDSAMYLCASSPWTGDFLYGQYFGPGTRLTVT.

The V gene is TRBV7-9, the J gene TRBJ2-4, with 8 bases matching TRBD1. The CDR3 has 14 residues. Germline CDR1 reads SEHNR; CDR2 reads FQNEAQ (reference sequence). V lost 4 bases, J lost 8 bases, and 7 bases stayed unmatched. CDR3 sequence: CASSSDREWHIQYF. As DNA, the CDR3 is TGTGCCAGCAGCTCGGACAGGGAGTGGCACATTCAGTACTTC.

V usage is TRBV6-1 and J usage is TRBJ1-3, with D tentatively TRBD1 (5 bases). The CDR3 is made up of 16 amino acids. The germline V and J ends were trimmed by 4 bases and 3 bases, with 16 bases remaining between them. Germline V gives CDR1 MNHNS, CDR2 SASEGT. Written as DNA, the CDR3 is TGTGCCAGCAGTGGCTGGACTCTTAGGGGTGGAAACACCATATATTTT. Translation: CASSGWTLRGGNTIYF.

The table lists this clone with a count of one. This chain connects TRBV9 to TRBJ2-3; D remains unclear. CDR3 length: 14 amino acids. The V gene's germline CDR1 is SGDLS and CDR2 YYNGEE. Trimming took off 0 bases at V and 4 bases at J, with 9 bases between the two ends. CDR3 nucleotide sequence: TGTGCCAGCAGCGTAGAGTCCGGCCCAGATACGCAGTATTTT. Its protein product is CASSVESGPDTQYF.